This T cell receptor beta chain was retrieved from a study of blood T cell repertoires in COVID-19. As for the study in general: T cells, B-cell-depleted T cells, or PBMCs supplied cDNA or gDNA.

Original analysis: Amplifying reference gene primers gave estimates of nucleated cell counts. Using immunoSEQ multiplex PCR, the repertoire was profiled, and TCRdb retains in-frame clones only, with some absent. V, J and clone size reflect that table, while D and trimming were determined from the DNA. The table shows 110,000 to 150,000 clones, with 90% occurring only once. Looked up from germline, CDR1 is MNHEY and CDR2 is SMNVEV (reference sequence). The CDR3 is 13 amino acids. The ends were cut back, 2 bases at V and 6 bases at J, with 10 bases in the middle. Sequencing was carried out using peripheral blood. This sequence was found in a woman older than 75 with acute or convalescent COVID-19. The rearrangement joins TRBV27 to TRBJ1-1; D gene ambiguous. The CDR3 DNA sequence: TGTGCCAGCAGTTTAAGTCGGTACGCTGAAGCTTTCTTT. This encodes CASSLSRYAEAFF.